Listed below are T cell receptor beta chains from one sample, sequenced in a study of CD8 T cells in Susac syndrome. TCRdb re-derived calls from the immunoSEQ multiplex PCR reads in MiXCR, one entry per CDR3 protein. The sample carries 150,000 to 200,000 distinct CDR3 sequences, 90% to 95% recorded once. The sample consisted of CD4+ T cells from PBMCs. All receptors derive from a human donor with multiple sclerosis. The CDR3 runs from the conserved cysteine through the conserved F or W. The D gene is left open where the match is weak. Where a row states a size, it is once, few, many or the class of an expanded clone; other rows omit it.

size | J | V | D | CDR3 | DNA
. | TRBJ2-5 | TRBV25-1 | . | CASSDPRGPGETQYF | TGTGCCAGCAGTGACCCCAGGGGTCCAGGGGAGACCCAGTACTTC
. | TRBJ2-3 | TRBV9 | TRBD2 | CASSLTTSGPDTQYF | TGTGCCAGCAGCCTGACGACTAGCGGCCCAGATACGCAGTATTTT
. | TRBJ2-1 | TRBV20-1 | TRBD2 | CSASSSGGLLEQFF | TGCAGTGCTAGTAGTAGCGGGGGGTTACTTGAGCAGTTCTTC
. | TRBJ2-1 | TRBV24-1 | . | CATSDSDRPNEQFF | TGTGCCACCAGTGATAGCGACCGACCCAATGAGCAGTTCTTC
. | TRBJ2-5 | TRBV15 | . | CATSRGTETQYF | TGTGCCACCAGCAGAGGTACGGAGACCCAGTACTTC
. | TRBJ2-1 | TRBV7-3 | TRBD1 | CASSIPGTAYNEQFF | TGTGCCAGCAGCATCCCCGGGACAGCATACAATGAGCAGTTCTTC
once | TRBJ2-3 | TRBV20-1 | . | CSANLNPTDTQYF | TGCAGTGCTAATTTAAACCCCACAGATACGCAGTATTTT
. | TRBJ1-5 | TRBV6-5 | . | CASSRHRDLPQHF | TGTGCCAGCAGTCGACACAGGGATCTGCCCCAGCATTTT
. | TRBJ1-1 | TRBV9 | TRBD1 | CASSGGDRVVTEAFF | TGTGCCAGCAGCGGGGGGGACAGGGTCGTGACTGAAGCTTTCTTT
. | TRBJ2-7 | TRBV3-1 | . | CASSQATYIYERQYF | TGTGCCAGCAGCCAAGCCACTTATATCTACGAGCGGCAGTACTTC
. | TRBJ2-5 | TRBV12-3/TRBV12-4 | . | CASSFEETQYF | TGTGCCAGCAGTTTCGAGGAGACCCAGTACTTC
. | TRBJ1-2 | TRBV29-1 | TRBD1 | CSVGLSGQGAEGYTF | TGCAGCGTTGGTCTTTCGGGACAGGGGGCGGAAGGCTACACCTTC
. | TRBJ2-7 | TRBV27 | TRBD2 | CASSFWDPGLAGGEQYF | TGTGCCAGCAGTTTTTGGGATCCGGGACTAGCGGGAGGTGAGCAGTACTTC
once | TRBJ2-3 | TRBV5-6 | . | CASSFEVDFSRQYF | TGTGCCAGCAGCTTTGAGGTCGACTTTTCCCGGCAGTATTTT
. | TRBJ2-5 | TRBV9 | . | CASSVGGADAVTQYF | TGTGCCAGCAGCGTAGGGGGTGCGGACGCGGTGACCCAGTACTTC
. | TRBJ1-6 | TRBV9 | TRBD1 | CASSVGQGPSTLHF | TGTGCCAGCAGCGTAGGACAGGGCCCTTCTACTCTCCACTTT
. | TRBJ2-1 | TRBV14 | . | CASSPHMTGHEQFF | TGTGCCAGCAGCCCTCACATGACAGGACACGAGCAGTTCTTC
once | TRBJ1-4 | TRBV30 | . | CAWSSSRTAKLFF | TGTGCCTGGAGTTCCTCCCGGACAGCTAAACTGTTTTTT
. | TRBJ2-1 | TRBV27 | TRBD2 | CASHLTGGSYNEQFF | TGTGCCAGCCACTTAACGGGAGGCTCCTACAATGAGCAGTTCTTC
. | TRBJ1-4 | TRBV5-6 | . | CASSLTLTEKLFF | TGTGCCAGCAGCTTGACCCTGACCGAAAAACTGTTTTTT
. | TRBJ2-1 | TRBV7-9 | TRBD1 | CASSDGTGLFF | TGTGCCAGCAGTGACGGGACAGGGTTGTTCTTC
. | TRBJ1-2 | TRBV29-1 | . | CSVGPRQALNLKGYTF | TGCAGCGTTGGCCCGAGACAGGCGCTTAATCTGAAGGGCTACACCTTC
once | TRBJ2-5 | TRBV7-2 | TRBD1 | CASSLGAGQGGETQYF | TGTGCCAGCAGCTTAGGTGCGGGACAGGGAGGGGAGACCCAGTACTTC
. | TRBJ2-7 | TRBV12-5 | . | CASGLDVRYEQYF | TGTGCTAGTGGTTTGGACGTCAGGTACGAGCAGTACTTC
. | TRBJ2-5 | TRBV10-3 | . | CAISELEETQYF | TGTGCCATCAGTGAACTAGAAGAGACCCAGTACTTC
. | TRBJ2-7 | TRBV5-4 | TRBD2 | CASSWTSGGAYEQYF | TGTGCCAGCAGTTGGACTAGCGGGGGGGCCTACGAGCAGTACTTC
. | TRBJ2-5 | TRBV29-1 | . | CSVLKRNQETQYF | TGCAGCGTTTTGAAGCGGAACCAAGAGACCCAGTACTTC
. | TRBJ2-1 | TRBV4-1 | . | CASSRALQGNEQFF | TGCGCCAGCAGCCGGGCTCTACAGGGAAATGAGCAGTTCTTC
. | TRBJ1-1 | TRBV30 | . | CAWSVKSGLALEAFF | TGTGCCTGGAGTGTTAAGTCGGGACTTGCCCTAGAAGCTTTCTTT
. | TRBJ1-2 | TRBV5-1 | . | CASSPLGDDGYTF | TGCGCCAGCAGCCCGCTAGGGGACGATGGCTACACCTTC
. | TRBJ2-5 | TRBV7-2 | . | CASSRFQETQYF | TGTGCCAGCAGCAGGTTTCAAGAGACCCAGTACTTC
. | TRBJ2-2 | TRBV13 | . | CASSLGSGGELFF | TGTGCCAGCAGCTTAGGGTCCGGCGGGGAGCTGTTTTTT
. | TRBJ2-4 | TRBV12-3/TRBV12-4 | TRBD2 | CASSSSGRGDIQYF | TGTGCCAGCAGTTCTAGCGGGAGAGGAGACATTCAGTACTTC
. | TRBJ1-1 | TRBV12-3/TRBV12-4 | . | CASILGRGLDTEAFF | TGTGCCAGCATCCTTGGACGGGGGCTCGACACTGAAGCTTTCTTT
. | TRBJ2-3 | TRBV20-1 | . | CSLQGLTSTDTQYF | TGCAGTCTCCAAGGGTTGACTAGCACAGATACGCAGTATTTT
. | TRBJ1-2 | TRBV9 | . | CASSVSAEYGYTF | TGTGCCAGCAGCGTTTCGGCGGAATATGGCTACACCTTC
few | TRBJ2-7 | TRBV12-3/TRBV12-4 | . | CASSRNYEQYF | TGTGCCAGCAGCCGGAACTACGAGCAGTACTTC
. | TRBJ1-4 | TRBV29-1 | . | CSVYIATNEKLFF | TGCAGCGTTTACATAGCAACTAATGAAAAACTGTTTTTT
. | TRBJ1-2 | TRBV7-9 | . | CASSLDRTDSYTF | TGTGCCAGCAGCTTAGACCGAACAGATAGCTACACCTTC
. | TRBJ1-6 | TRBV20-1 | TRBD1 | CSATFTGDGNSPLHF | TGCAGTGCTACGTTCACAGGGGATGGCAATTCACCCCTCCACTTT
. | TRBJ1-1 | TRBV3-1 | . | CASSQRTTEAFF | TGTGCCAGCAGCCAAAGAACCACTGAAGCTTTCTTT
. | TRBJ1-5 | TRBV14 | TRBD1 | CASSQGTGRYQPQHF | TGTGCCAGCAGCCAAGGGACAGGGAGGTATCAGCCCCAGCATTTT
. | TRBJ1-2 | TRBV4-1 | . | CASSQDILLGGYTF | TGCGCCAGCAGCCAAGATATTCTCTTAGGTGGCTACACCTTC
. | TRBJ2-7 | TRBV15 | . | CATSQRLDYEQYF | TGTGCCACCAGTCAACGGCTCGACTACGAGCAGTACTTC
. | TRBJ1-2 | TRBV14 | TRBD1 | CASSPPGQRYGYTF | TGTGCCAGCAGCCCGCCGGGACAGCGCTATGGCTACACCTTC
. | TRBJ2-1 | TRBV2 | TRBD1 | CASRGTGANEQFF | TGTGCCAGCAGGGGGACAGGCGCCAATGAGCAGTTCTTC
. | TRBJ2-3 | TRBV15 | TRBD2 | CATSRLAGAVTDTQYF | TGTGCCACCAGCAGATTAGCGGGGGCTGTCACAGATACGCAGTATTTT
. | TRBJ1-1 | TRBV2 | . | CASSDLLGYTEAFF | TGTGCCAGCAGTGACTTACTCGGGTACACTGAAGCTTTCTTT
. | TRBJ1-1 | TRBV6-5 | . | CASTHQRDENTEAFF | TGTGCCAGCACCCACCAAAGGGATGAGAACACTGAAGCTTTCTTT
. | TRBJ2-7 | TRBV20-1 | . | CSARDLPNNYEQYF | TGCAGTGCTAGAGATTTGCCGAATAATTACGAGCAGTACTTC
. | TRBJ1-6 | TRBV30 | . | CAWSVPNNSPLHF | TGTGCCTGGAGTGTACCCAATAATTCACCCCTCCACTTT
. | TRBJ2-7 | TRBV4-2 | . | CASSQVGTGYEQYF | TGTGCCAGCAGCCAGGTTGGTACGGGCTACGAGCAGTACTTC
. | TRBJ2-1 | TRBV30 | . | CAWRGTSPYNEQFF | TGTGCCTGGAGGGGGACTTCACCCTACAATGAGCAGTTCTTC
. | TRBJ2-7 | TRBV6-2/TRBV6-3 | TRBD2 | CASSYGTSGVGEQYF | TGTGCCAGCAGTTATGGGACTAGCGGCGTGGGCGAGCAGTACTTC
few | TRBJ2-7 | TRBV30 | . | CAWSPNYEQYF | TGTGCCTGGAGCCCGAATTACGAGCAGTACTTC